Described below is a single T cell receptor beta chain sequence and its context. Enrolment of Seattle patients took place during active infection, and they were followed longitudinally. Methods used by the authors: Reference gene primers were amplified, and this amplification served to estimate nucleated cell counts. The assay was immunoSEQ multiplex PCR, and TCRdb's table has in-frame clones only and misses some. V, J and clone size were drawn from that table, and D and trimming were deduced from the DNA. Of 75,000 to 95,000 clones listed, roughly 89% are singletons. Germline lookup yields CDR1 MNHEY and CDR2 SVGEGT. The CDR3 spans 14 residues. Trimming shortened V by 2 bases and J by 8 bases, and 13 bases separated the two germline ends. The sample comes from a study of blood T cell repertoires in COVID-19.

This TCR derives from a woman aged 60-75 years with COVID-19, enrolled during active disease. The chain is built from TRBV6-2 or TRBV6-3 and TRBJ1-5; D uncertain. The sample was peripheral blood. The CDR3 DNA reads TGTGCCAGCAGTTACAACCCGGGTTGGGAGCCCCAGCATTTT. It encodes CASSYNPGWEPQHF.